This TCR beta chain was obtained from a study of OX40 agonist ivuxolimab in advanced cancers. Study-wide background: Every patient in dose escalation had hepatocellular carcinoma, melanoma, renal cell or head and neck cancer. Participants, 82.7% male, averaged roughly 55 years of age, ranging from about 23 to 90. Participants could have had prior anti-PD-1, anti-PD-L1 or anti-CTLA-4 therapy, and less than 45% had some.

Sequencing was performed with immunoSEQ multiplex PCR; in TCRdb, only in-frame clones are kept and a portion is missing. This table holds about 89,000 clones, around nine tenths found once. This sample comprised CD4+ or CD8+ T cells sorted from blood, obtained in a trial of the OX40 agonist ivuxolimab. The sequence derives from an adult with an advanced solid tumor such as melanoma, head and neck, liver or kidney cancer.

CDR3 bases: TGTGCCAGTAAGGCAGGGAGTAACTATGGCTACACCTTC. This encodes CASKAGSNYGYTF. The chain uses TRBV19 and TRBJ1-2, with D maybe TRBD1 (5 bases). Germline-derived CDR1 and CDR2 are LNHDA and SQIVND (reference sequence). The CDR3 totals 13 residues. The V end was cut by 7 bases, the J end by 1 base, with 10 bases between.